What follows are 14 T cell receptor beta chains derived from one specimen sequenced in a study of CD8 T cells in Susac syndrome. RNA, at about 0.5 to 1 ug, was reverse transcribed with random hexamers. TCRdb re-called the immunoSEQ multiplex PCR reads with MiXCR, one entry per CDR3 protein. The sample yields 170,000 or so distinct CDR3 sequences, approximately 94% seen once. The sample taken for sequencing was CD4+ T cells from PBMCs. The receptors stem from a human donor with multiple sclerosis.

This rearrangement joins TRBV7-9 to TRBJ2-7, with D possibly matching TRBD2 (6 bases). The CDR3 is made up of 15 amino acids. CDR1 and CDR2 from the germline V gene are SEHNR and FQNEAQ (reference sequence). V was pared by 6 bases and J by 0 bases, with 15 bases between. The CDR3 is CASRSRDASSYEQYF. The CDR3 region has the DNA TGTGCCAGCAGGTCGCGGGACGCCTCCTCCTACGAGCAGTACTTC.

CDR3 sequence (DNA): TGTGCCACCAGTGATTCCGGACAGACAGATACGCAGTATTTT. This sequence encodes CATSDSGQTDTQYF. V usage is TRBV24-1 and J usage is TRBJ2-3; D is perhaps TRBD1 (6 bases). The CDR3 totals 14 residues. Germline loops: CDR1 KGHDR, CDR2 SFDVKD. The V end was cut by 2 bases, the J end by 3 bases, with 8 bases between.

The chain recombines TRBV30 with TRBJ2-7; 7 nucleotides match TRBD2. Trimming removed 4 bases from V and 3 bases from J; junction bases left unmatched: 6. Germline loops: CDR1 GTSNPN, CDR2 SVGIG (reference sequence). CDR3 length: 13 residues. CDR3 region: CAWTGLDRYEQYF. In DNA form, the CDR3 reads TGTGCCTGGACCGGACTAGACCGCTACGAGCAGTACTTC.

The V call is TRBV11-3, the J call TRBJ2-7; 8 nucleotides align to TRBD1. The ends lost 5 bases at V and 3 bases at J; junction bases unmatched: 3. This CDR3 has 13 residues. The germline V gene has CDR1 SGHNT and CDR2 YENEEA. The CDR3 spells CASSVGQDYEQYF. In DNA, the CDR3 is TGTGCCAGCAGCGTGGGACAGGACTACGAGCAGTACTTC.

V usage is TRBV7-9 and J usage is TRBJ2-1, with 8 bases aligning to TRBD1. The CDR3 spans 15 residues. Germline CDR1 SEHNR, CDR2 FQNEAQ (reference sequence). J gave up 7 bases and V 5 bases, and 10 bases lay outside the gene matches. CDR3 in DNA: TGTGCCAGCAGCCCTCCCGGACAGGGCGGGAATGAGCAGTTCTTC. Translating it yields CASSPPGQGGNEQFF.

The rearrangement uses TRBV23-1 and TRBJ1-2, with a tentative D call TRBD1 (6 bases). TRBV23-1 is designated an ORF whose function remains uncertain. V was clipped by 4 bases and J by 6 bases, with 15 bases between them. This CDR3 spans 14 amino acids. Written as DNA, the CDR3 is TGCGCCAGCAGTCCCCATCAGGGGAGTCATGGCTACACCTTC. It specifies CASSPHQGSHGYTF.

The V call is TRBV5-1, the J call TRBJ1-4, with D unresolved. Germline V gene lookup returns CDR1 SGHRS and CDR2 YFSETQ. The CDR3 extends over 14 amino acids. V lost 4 bases to trimming and J lost 8 bases, with 15 bases between them. CDR3 in amino acids: CASSPDTPREKLFF. The CDR3 nucleotides are TGCGCCAGCAGCCCTGACACACCACGAGAAAAACTGTTTTTT. The full variable domain, its missing parts supplied by reference TRBV5-1 and TRBJ1-4, is KAGVTQTPRYLIKTRGQQVTLSCSPISGHRSVSWYQQTPGQGLQFLFEYFSETQRNKGNFPGRFSGRQFSNSRSEMNVSTLELGDSALYLCASSPDTPREKLFFGSGTQLSVL.

J is TRBJ1-2 and V is TRBV2; the match to TRBD1 covers 7 bases. The CDR3 covers 15 residues. Germline V gene data show CDR1 as SNHLY and CDR2 as FYNNEI. Trimming cost V 3 bases and J 4 bases; bases outside gene matches: 8. The CDR3 bases are TGTGCCAGCAGTGAGATGACAGGGCAAACCTATGGCTACACCTTC. It specifies CASSEMTGQTYGYTF. The full variable domain, in which reference TRBV2 and TRBJ1-2 provide the parts outside the CDR3, is EPEVTQTPSHQVTQMGQEVILRCVPISNHLYFYWYRQILGQKVEFLVSFYNNEISEKSEIFDDQFSVERPDGSNFTLKIRSTKLEDSAMYFCASSEMTGQTYGYTFGSGTRLTVV.

V and J are TRBV5-4 and TRBJ1-1; no clear D gene. This CDR3 comprises 14 residues. Per the germline V gene, CDR1 is SGHNT and CDR2 is YYREEE (reference sequence). The V and J ends lost 1 base and 4 bases respectively, with 11 bases between them. The CDR3 DNA sequence: TGTGCCAGCAGCTTGTTATCTGTTGGCACTGAAGCTTTCTTT. Its translation is CASSLLSVGTEAFF.

This clonotype was observed once. The V call is TRBV12-3 or TRBV12-4, the J call TRBJ2-3, with D maybe TRBD2 (5 bases). V lost 7 bases to trimming and J lost 0 bases, with 11 bases between them. This CDR3 comprises 14 residues. In nucleotides, the CDR3 is TGTGCCAGCACCCCTGGACTTAGCACAGATACGCAGTATTTT. Translating gives CASTPGLSTDTQYF.

The V gene is TRBV6-5, the J gene TRBJ2-1; 11 bases are shared with TRBD2. CDR3 length: 15 residues. Germline V gene data show CDR1 as MNHEY and CDR2 as SVGAGI. The V segment lost 6 bases and the J segment 7 bases; nucleotides outside the gene matches: 8. The CDR3 sequence is CASRPGTSGVNEQFF. The CDR3 coding sequence is TGTGCCAGCAGACCAGGGACTAGCGGAGTTAATGAGCAGTTCTTC.

This clonotype was picked up a small number of times. The V call is TRBV20-1, the J call TRBJ1-5, with D unclear. CDR1 and CDR2 (germline): DFQATT, SNEGSKA (reference sequence). Trimming shortened V by 1 base and J by 0 bases, and 10 bases separated the two germline ends. This CDR3 comprises 15 residues. CDR3 in DNA: TGCAGTGCTAGAGTTCCAGGCAATAGCAATCAGCCCCAGCATTTT. Protein: CSARVPGNSNQPQHF.

The chain recombines TRBV5-1 with TRBJ2-7; the D gene is possibly TRBD1 (6 bases). The CDR3 runs to 16 residues. The V end was cut by 0 bases, the J end by 3 bases, with 16 bases between. Germline assignment: CDR1 SGHRS and CDR2 YFSETQ. This CDR3 is CASSLVNTGSGYEQYF. The CDR3 region has the DNA TGCGCCAGCAGCTTGGTAAATACAGGGAGCGGCTACGAGCAGTACTTC.

V gene TRBV7-2 combines with J gene TRBJ1-5; 8 nucleotides match TRBD1. J was trimmed by 5 bases and V by 5 bases; bases with no gene match: 8. Germline V gene lookup returns CDR1 SGHTA and CDR2 FQGNSA. The CDR3 contains 15 residues. The CDR3 DNA reads as TGTGCCAGCAGCAGAGAAGGGACAGGAGATCAGCCCCAGCATTTT. Translation: CASSREGTGDQPQHF.